These T cell receptor beta chains were read from a single sample in a study of CD8 T cells in Susac syndrome. TCRdb called the immunoSEQ multiplex PCR reads again in MiXCR, with one record for every CDR3 protein. This table holds some 150,000 distinct CDR3 sequences, approximately 94% found once. The sequenced sample was CD4+ T cells from PBMCs. The receptor source for this set is a human donor with Susac syndrome. The CDR3 runs from the conserved cysteine through the conserved F or W. The D gene is left open where the match is weak. Rows give clone size only sometimes, using once, few, many, or a class for an expanded clone.

V gene: TRBV18; clone size: NA; D gene: TRBD1; J gene: TRBJ2-1; CDR3 DNA: TGTGCCAGCTCACCGAGGACAGGGCCCTACAATGAGCAGTTCTTC; CDR3 protein: CASSPRTGPYNEQFF
V gene: TRBV12-3/TRBV12-4; clone size: NA; D gene: TRBD1; J gene: TRBJ1-5; CDR3 DNA: TGTGCCAGCAGTTTCGGGGACAGAACTCAGCCCCAGCATTTT; CDR3 protein: CASSFGDRTQPQHF
V gene: TRBV20-1; clone size: NA; D gene: TRBD1; J gene: TRBJ2-5; CDR3 DNA: TGCAGTGCCTGGACAGGGGAGACCCAGTACTTC; CDR3 protein: CSAWTGETQYF
V gene: TRBV20-1; clone size: NA; D gene: NA; J gene: TRBJ2-2; CDR3 DNA: TGCAGTGCTAGTGCATCGTGGGGGGTCGGGGAGCTGTTTTTT; CDR3 protein: CSASASWGVGELFF
V gene: TRBV14; clone size: NA; D gene: NA; J gene: TRBJ2-1; CDR3 DNA: TGTGCCAGCAGCCAAGAAATCCGCAATGAGCAGTTCTTC; CDR3 protein: CASSQEIRNEQFF
V gene: TRBV20-1; clone size: NA; D gene: TRBD1; J gene: TRBJ1-1; CDR3 DNA: TGCAGTGCTAGACCTGCCTCGGGACAGGGGGCTCGGAACACTGAAGCTTTCTTT; CDR3 protein: CSARPASGQGARNTEAFF
V gene: TRBV29-1; clone size: NA; D gene: NA; J gene: TRBJ2-7; CDR3 DNA: TGCAGCGTTAGCGACAGGCCCTACGAGCAGTACTTC; CDR3 protein: CSVSDRPYEQYF
V gene: TRBV29-1; clone size: NA; D gene: NA; J gene: TRBJ1-1; CDR3 DNA: TGCAGCGCCAACAGGGACGTAGACACTGAAGCTTTCTTT; CDR3 protein: CSANRDVDTEAFF
V gene: TRBV7-9; clone size: NA; D gene: NA; J gene: TRBJ1-2; CDR3 DNA: TGTGCCAGCAGCTTTGGCGGAAATGGCTACACCTTC; CDR3 protein: CASSFGGNGYTF
V gene: TRBV28; clone size: NA; D gene: TRBD1; J gene: TRBJ2-7; CDR3 DNA: TGTGCCAGCGGATACAGGGGGTTGGAGTACGAGCAGTACTTC; CDR3 protein: CASGYRGLEYEQYF
V gene: TRBV12-3/TRBV12-4; clone size: NA; D gene: TRBD1; J gene: TRBJ2-7; CDR3 DNA: TGTGCCAGCAGTGTGGACAGGGCCGGCCACGAGCAGTACTTC; CDR3 protein: CASSVDRAGHEQYF
V gene: TRBV7-3; clone size: few; D gene: NA; J gene: TRBJ2-3; CDR3 DNA: TGTGCCAGCAGCTCTAAGATAGGGCCCGATACGCAGTATTTT; CDR3 protein: CASSSKIGPDTQYF
V gene: TRBV19; clone size: NA; D gene: NA; J gene: TRBJ1-5; CDR3 DNA: TGTGCCAGTAGTCGGACAGTGGGAGTTTATAGCAATCAGCCCCAGCATTTT; CDR3 protein: CASSRTVGVYSNQPQHF
V gene: TRBV5-1; clone size: NA; D gene: TRBD1; J gene: TRBJ2-1; CDR3 DNA: TGCGCCAGCAGCTCAGGACAGGGGGCAAATGAGCAGTTCTTC; CDR3 protein: CASSSGQGANEQFF
V gene: TRBV12-3/TRBV12-4; clone size: few; D gene: TRBD1; J gene: TRBJ1-5; CDR3 DNA: TGTGCCAGCAGTCATGGACAGGGGAATCTTCCCCAGCATTTT; CDR3 protein: CASSHGQGNLPQHF
V gene: TRBV6-2/TRBV6-3; clone size: once; D gene: NA; J gene: TRBJ2-5; CDR3 DNA: TGTGCCAGCAGTTACGGTAGGGCCGAGACCCAGTACTTC; CDR3 protein: CASSYGRAETQYF
V gene: TRBV7-9; clone size: NA; D gene: NA; J gene: TRBJ1-1; CDR3 DNA: TGTGCCAGCAGCAAAAGGGATATGAACACTGAAGCTTTCTTT; CDR3 protein: CASSKRDMNTEAFF
V gene: TRBV10-3; clone size: NA; D gene: NA; J gene: TRBJ1-6; CDR3 DNA: TGTGCCATCAGTGGGACGAATTCACCCCTCCACTTT; CDR3 protein: CAISGTNSPLHF
V gene: TRBV12-3/TRBV12-4; clone size: NA; D gene: NA; J gene: TRBJ2-3; CDR3 DNA: TGTGCCAGCAGTTTTGGCCGGACCTTCACAGATACGCAGTATTTT; CDR3 protein: CASSFGRTFTDTQYF
V gene: TRBV2; clone size: once; D gene: NA; J gene: TRBJ2-7; CDR3 DNA: TGTGCCAGCAGCCTTAGCGAGAGTGGCGAGCAGTACTTC; CDR3 protein: CASSLSESGEQYF
V gene: TRBV20-1; clone size: NA; D gene: TRBD1; J gene: TRBJ2-5; CDR3 DNA: TGCAGTGCTAGCTCTACAGGGGGCAGCGGGGAGACCCAGTACTTC; CDR3 protein: CSASSTGGSGETQYF
V gene: TRBV28; clone size: NA; D gene: TRBD2; J gene: TRBJ2-7; CDR3 DNA: TGTGCCAGCAGACCCGGGACTAGCAGATACGAGCAGTACTTC; CDR3 protein: CASRPGTSRYEQYF
V gene: TRBV21-1; clone size: NA; D gene: NA; J gene: TRBJ2-5; CDR3 DNA: TGTGCCAGCAGCATAGTAGTACAAGAGACCCAGTACTTC; CDR3 protein: CASSIVVQETQYF
V gene: TRBV6-6; clone size: NA; D gene: TRBD2; J gene: TRBJ2-7; CDR3 DNA: TGTGCCAGCAGCCGGGGTAGTAGCGGGGGAGCCTACGAGCAGTACTTC; CDR3 protein: CASSRGSSGGAYEQYF
V gene: TRBV6-5; clone size: NA; D gene: NA; J gene: TRBJ1-1; CDR3 DNA: TGTGCCAGCTCGGGGAGGAACACTGAAGCTTTCTTT; CDR3 protein: CASSGRNTEAFF
V gene: TRBV19; clone size: NA; D gene: NA; J gene: TRBJ2-7; CDR3 DNA: TGTGCCAGTTCATTGGGGACAAACTACGAGCAGTACTTC; CDR3 protein: CASSLGTNYEQYF
V gene: TRBV15; clone size: NA; D gene: NA; J gene: TRBJ1-4; CDR3 DNA: TGTGCCACCAGCAGAGTGGGGCTCATTAATGAAAAACTGTTTTTT; CDR3 protein: CATSRVGLINEKLFF
V gene: TRBV25-1; clone size: few; D gene: NA; J gene: TRBJ2-1; CDR3 DNA: TGTGCCAGCAGTGAACCGGGACCCTCCTACAATGAGCAGTTCTTC; CDR3 protein: CASSEPGPSYNEQFF
V gene: TRBV11-2; clone size: NA; D gene: TRBD2; J gene: TRBJ2-5; CDR3 DNA: TGTGCCAGCAGCCAACGGCAAGGGACTAGCGGGAGGGAGACCCAGTACTTC; CDR3 protein: CASSQRQGTSGRETQYF
V gene: TRBV15; clone size: NA; D gene: NA; J gene: TRBJ1-2; CDR3 DNA: TGTGCCACCACCTGGGATTCATGCTATGGCTACACCTTC; CDR3 protein: CATTWDSCYGYTF
V gene: TRBV6-4; clone size: NA; D gene: NA; J gene: TRBJ2-2; CDR3 DNA: TGTGCCAGCAGTGATGGCGAGGGTGGCGGGGAGCTGTTTTTT; CDR3 protein: CASSDGEGGGELFF
V gene: TRBV20-1; clone size: NA; D gene: TRBD2; J gene: TRBJ2-7; CDR3 DNA: TGCAGTGCTCCCACTAGCGGGAATTCCTACGAGCAGTACTTC; CDR3 protein: CSAPTSGNSYEQYF
V gene: TRBV5-6; clone size: once; D gene: TRBD2; J gene: TRBJ2-1; CDR3 DNA: TGTGCCAGCAGCTTGCACGGGAGGGATCCCTACAATGAGCAGTTCTTC; CDR3 protein: CASSLHGRDPYNEQFF
V gene: TRBV15; clone size: NA; D gene: NA; J gene: TRBJ2-2; CDR3 DNA: TGTGCCACCAGCAGGGAGAAGGTAACCGGGGAGCTGTTTTTT; CDR3 protein: CATSREKVTGELFF
V gene: TRBV6-2/TRBV6-3; clone size: NA; D gene: TRBD2; J gene: TRBJ2-4; CDR3 DNA: TGTGCCAGCAGTTACAGGACTAGCGGGAGGTTAAACATTCAGTACTTC; CDR3 protein: CASSYRTSGRLNIQYF
V gene: TRBV29-1; clone size: NA; D gene: NA; J gene: TRBJ2-2; CDR3 DNA: TGCAGCGTTGACACAGGGGAGGCCGGGGAGCTGTTTTTT; CDR3 protein: CSVDTGEAGELFF
V gene: TRBV3-1; clone size: NA; D gene: TRBD1; J gene: TRBJ1-1; CDR3 DNA: TGTGCCAGCAGGCAGACAGGGTTGACTGAAGCTTTCTTT; CDR3 protein: CASRQTGLTEAFF
V gene: TRBV3-1; clone size: NA; D gene: NA; J gene: TRBJ1-1; CDR3 DNA: TGTGCCAGCAGCCAGGTGGGACAGAACACTGAAGCTTTCTTT; CDR3 protein: CASSQVGQNTEAFF
V gene: TRBV4-2; clone size: NA; D gene: TRBD2; J gene: TRBJ2-7; CDR3 DNA: TGTGCCAGCAGCCAAAGCGGTGGAGGGAGGGGATACGAGCAGTACTTC; CDR3 protein: CASSQSGGGRGYEQYF
V gene: TRBV4-1; clone size: NA; D gene: TRBD1; J gene: TRBJ2-5; CDR3 DNA: TGCGCCAGCAGCCACGGGACAGTGGGGAAGTGGACCCAGTACTTC; CDR3 protein: CASSHGTVGKWTQYF
V gene: TRBV12-3/TRBV12-4; clone size: NA; D gene: NA; J gene: TRBJ1-3; CDR3 DNA: TGTGCCAGCAGGCCGAGCCCTGGAAACACCATATATTTT; CDR3 protein: CASRPSPGNTIYF
V gene: TRBV5-4; clone size: NA; D gene: NA; J gene: TRBJ2-5; CDR3 DNA: TGTGCCAGCAGCCCCAGGGAAGGGATGGAGACCCAGTACTTC; CDR3 protein: CASSPREGMETQYF
V gene: TRBV27; clone size: NA; D gene: NA; J gene: TRBJ2-7; CDR3 DNA: TGTGCCAGCAGTTTGGCCAGGGGCCACGAGCAGTACTTC; CDR3 protein: CASSLARGHEQYF
V gene: TRBV4-1; clone size: once; D gene: TRBD1; J gene: TRBJ2-7; CDR3 DNA: TGCGCCAGCAGCCAAGATCCGGGACAGGGGTTCTACGAGCAGTACTTC; CDR3 protein: CASSQDPGQGFYEQYF
V gene: TRBV28; clone size: NA; D gene: NA; J gene: TRBJ2-3; CDR3 DNA: TGTGCCAGCGCATTTCCGGGCAGTCCCACAGATACGCAGTATTTT; CDR3 protein: CASAFPGSPTDTQYF
V gene: TRBV7-9; clone size: NA; D gene: TRBD2; J gene: TRBJ2-1; CDR3 DNA: TGTGCCTGCGGACTAGCGGGAATATACAATGAGCAGTTCTTC; CDR3 protein: CACGLAGIYNEQFF
V gene: TRBV28; clone size: NA; D gene: TRBD1; J gene: TRBJ1-2; CDR3 DNA: TGTGCCAGCAGTTTACGAGGGACAGCTCCCCATGGCTACACCTTC; CDR3 protein: CASSLRGTAPHGYTF
V gene: TRBV11-2; clone size: NA; D gene: NA; J gene: TRBJ1-4; CDR3 DNA: TGTGCCAGCAGCTTTCGCAGGGGTAATGAAAAACTGTTTTTT; CDR3 protein: CASSFRRGNEKLFF
V gene: TRBV7-9; clone size: NA; D gene: TRBD1; J gene: TRBJ1-1; CDR3 DNA: TGTGCCAGCAGCTTCGGGACAGGGGCGAACACTGAAGCTTTCTTT; CDR3 protein: CASSFGTGANTEAFF
V gene: TRBV5-4; clone size: NA; D gene: NA; J gene: TRBJ1-2; CDR3 DNA: TGTGCCAGCAGCCCCGGGCAGTCTAACTATGGCTACACCTTC; CDR3 protein: CASSPGQSNYGYTF
V gene: TRBV24-1; clone size: NA; D gene: NA; J gene: TRBJ2-2; CDR3 DNA: TGTGCCACCCAGGGCTTCGAGGGGACCGGGGAGCTGTTTTTT; CDR3 protein: CATQGFEGTGELFF
V gene: TRBV14; clone size: NA; D gene: NA; J gene: TRBJ2-1; CDR3 DNA: TGTGCCAGCAGCCAAGATCGGAGTGACAATGAGCAGTTCTTC; CDR3 protein: CASSQDRSDNEQFF
V gene: TRBV29-1; clone size: once; D gene: NA; J gene: TRBJ2-7; CDR3 DNA: TGCAGCGTTGAAATAATAGCAGGCACGGGCTCCTACGAGCAGTACTTC; CDR3 protein: CSVEIIAGTGSYEQYF
V gene: TRBV2; clone size: NA; D gene: NA; J gene: TRBJ1-1; CDR3 DNA: TGTGCCAGCAGTGGGGAGGGGACCACTGAAGCTTTCTTT; CDR3 protein: CASSGEGTTEAFF
V gene: TRBV29-1; clone size: NA; D gene: NA; J gene: TRBJ2-7; CDR3 DNA: TGCAGCGTTGAGAGGGGGACGGATCACGTCGGGGAGCAGTACTTC; CDR3 protein: CSVERGTDHVGEQYF
V gene: TRBV13; clone size: NA; D gene: NA; J gene: TRBJ2-7; CDR3 DNA: TGTGCCAGCAGCTTAGCCTTACCGAGCTCCTACGAGCAGTACTTC; CDR3 protein: CASSLALPSSYEQYF
V gene: TRBV12-3/TRBV12-4; clone size: NA; D gene: NA; J gene: TRBJ2-2; CDR3 DNA: TGTGCCAGCAGTTTGGACCGATCAGGCCCCGGGGAGCTGTTTTTT; CDR3 protein: CASSLDRSGPGELFF
V gene: TRBV6-5; clone size: NA; D gene: TRBD1; J gene: TRBJ1-1; CDR3 DNA: TGTGCCAGCATGAGCGGTGGAGGGGGCCACACTGAAGCTTTCTTT; CDR3 protein: CASMSGGGGHTEAFF
V gene: TRBV4-1; clone size: NA; D gene: TRBD1; J gene: TRBJ2-5; CDR3 DNA: TGCGCCAGCAGCCAAGAGGACGGGACAGGGGGATCAGAGACCCAGTACTTC; CDR3 protein: CASSQEDGTGGSETQYF